Below, 26 T cell receptor beta chains from the same sample are listed, as sequenced in a study of breast tumors, draining lymph nodes, adjacent tissues. MiXCR was run by TCRdb on the multiplex PCR reads, yielding one entry per CDR3 protein. Counted here are 45,000 to 65,000 distinct CDR3 sequences, roughly 40% occurring once; the ten biggest clones make up about 10%. Sequenced input: breast tumor tissue. The receptors were sampled from a female donor with breast cancer. Some clones in this sample may be carry-over from other donors' samples.

This clonotype is medium-sized in the sample. The genes are TRBV20-1 and TRBJ2-5, with D unresolved. V lost 2 bases to trimming and J lost 5 bases, with 9 bases between them. The CDR3 covers 12 residues. CDR1 is DFQATT, CDR2 SNEGSKA, per germline (reference sequence). CDR3 loop: CSARLIEETQYF. In DNA, the CDR3 is TGCAGTGCTAGATTAATTGAGGAGACCCAGTACTTC.

DNA of the CDR3: TGTGCCAGCAGCTCAACCCCCAGGGGGCACTCACCCCTCCACTTT. It specifies CASSSTPRGHSPLHF. The chain uses TRBV7-8 and TRBJ1-6, with 8 bases fitting TRBD1. This CDR3 comprises 15 residues. Germline V CDR1 and CDR2: SGHVS, FQNEAQ. With 4 bases clipped from V and 10 bases from J, the junction kept 9 bases outside the gene matches.

This clonotype showed up many times. The gene calls are TRBV5-1 and TRBJ2-1; possible D gene TRBD1, 5 bases. Germline CDR1 reads SGHRS; CDR2 reads YFSETQ. The CDR3 covers 14 residues. The V end was cut by 0 bases, the J end by 3 bases, with 7 bases between. For the CDR3, the DNA is TGCGCCAGCAGCTTGGGGGGCGGCTACAATGAGCAGTTCTTC. This sequence encodes CASSLGGGYNEQFF.

This clonotype was seen at least ten times. The V call is TRBV6-2 or TRBV6-3, the J call TRBJ2-5, with a tentative D call TRBD1 (5 bases). V lost 6 bases and J lost 5, with 25 bases in between. CDR3 length: 17 residues. The V gene's germline CDR1 is MNHEY and CDR2 SVGEGT. CDR3 in amino acids: CASSSALWVSKGETQYF. For the CDR3, the DNA is TGTGCCAGCAGCTCCGCCTTGTGGGTCTCTAAGGGGGAGACCCAGTACTTC.

The chain joins TRBV6-2 or TRBV6-3 to TRBJ1-2; D might be TRBD1 (5 bases). The V and J ends lost 2 bases and 3 bases respectively, with 13 bases between them. CDR3 length: 15 amino acids. Germline CDR1 and CDR2: MNHEY and SVGEGT. CDR3 in DNA: TGTGCCAGCAGTTACAACACAGGAAGGCACTATGGCTACACCTTC. It encodes CASSYNTGRHYGYTF.

This clonotype occurred many times. The chain has TRBV12-3 or TRBV12-4 and TRBJ1-3; D is uncertain. The CDR3 has 12 amino acids. V lost 6 bases, J lost 2 bases, and 5 bases lay in between. The DNA for the CDR3 is TGTGCCAGCAGCTATCCTGGAAACACCATATATTTT. Translating gives CASSYPGNTIYF.

This clonotype was recorded at least ten times. The V gene is TRBV6-1, the J gene TRBJ2-1, with 13 bases that match TRBD2. This CDR3 spans 15 amino acids. CDR1 is MNHNS, CDR2 SASEGT, per germline. With 7 bases clipped from V and 9 bases from J, the junction kept 9 bases outside the gene matches. CDR3 loop: CASTILAGGPVEQFF. The CDR3 DNA is TGTGCCAGCACCATACTAGCGGGAGGGCCAGTTGAGCAGTTCTTC.

This clonotype has a count of ten or more. This chain uses TRBV3-1 with TRBJ2-3; D remains unclear. Germline lookup yields CDR1 LGHDT and CDR2 YNNKEL (reference sequence). V was clipped by 0 bases and J by 4 bases, with 17 bases between them. CDR3 length equals 17 residues. CDR3 in amino acids: CASSQDPPSPRADTQYF. For the CDR3, the DNA is TGTGCCAGCAGCCAAGATCCCCCCTCACCCCGGGCAGATACGCAGTATTTT.

The V call is TRBV28, the J call TRBJ1-5; possible D gene TRBD1, 6 bases. The CDR3 loop spans 13 amino acids. Trimming took 3 bases from V and 5 from J, leaving 8 bases between them. Germline values: CDR1 MDHEN, CDR2 SYDVKM. The CDR3 coding sequence is TGTGCCAGCAGTTTGGGGGCTGATCAGCCCCAGCATTTT. Translating it yields CASSLGADQPQHF.

In its sample, this clonotype was seen many times. V is TRBV5-4 and J is TRBJ1-4; 7 positions match TRBD1. Germline V gene data show CDR1 as SGHNT and CDR2 as YYREEE (reference sequence). The CDR3 is made up of 14 amino acids. V was pared by 4 bases and J by 1 base, with 1 base of the junction left unmatched. This CDR3 is CASSRQGTNEKLFF. DNA for the CDR3: TGTGCCAGCAGCCGACAGGGAACTAATGAAAAACTGTTTTTT.

V is TRBV20-1 and J is TRBJ2-7, with D possibly being TRBD2 (6 bases). This CDR3 comprises 14 residues. Germline values: CDR1 DFQATT, CDR2 SNEGSKA (reference sequence). V lost 6 bases, J lost 0 bases, and 15 bases lay in between. CDR3 DNA sequence: TGCAGTGCCAGCCGGGACTCGCTCTCCTACGAGCAGTACTTC. This codes for CSASRDSLSYEQYF.

This clonotype was counted ten times or more. The chain links TRBV30 to TRBJ1-2, with D unclear. With 2 bases removed from V and 2 bases from J, the gap between germline ends came to 12 bases. In germline, CDR1 is GTSNPN, CDR2 SVGIG (reference sequence). This CDR3 region has 14 residues. CDR3 DNA: TGTGCCTGGAGTATGCGAACCAGAAACTATGGCTACACCTTC. This codes for CAWSMRTRNYGYTF.

For this clonotype: This may come from a read error, since a much larger clone is one base off. This chain joins TRBV12-3 or TRBV12-4 and TRBJ2-7; weak D call: TRBD1 (6 bases). Trimming stripped 3 bases from V and 5 bases from J, with 17 bases between. The CDR3 runs 15 residues. The CDR3 nucleotides read TGTGCCAGCAGTTTCGCGCTTAGGGGGTCCCACGAGCAGTACTTC. Translated: CASSFALRGSHEQYF.

The chain is built from TRBV20-1 and TRBJ1-2; 9 nucleotides agree with TRBD1. Germline values: CDR1 DFQATT, CDR2 SNEGSKA (reference sequence). The CDR3 runs to 14 residues. The trim removed 1 base at V and 6 bases at J, leaving 6 bases unmatched. CDR3 coding DNA: TGCAGTGCTAGAGGGACAGGGGCCGGGAATGGCTACACCTTC. Translated, it gives CSARGTGAGNGYTF.

The chain has TRBV5-1 and TRBJ2-1; 11 positions agree with TRBD2. CDR3 size: 16 residues. Losses at the gene ends were 4 bases for V and 7 bases for J; bases not matched to a gene: 10. Looked up from germline, CDR1 is SGHRS and CDR2 is YFSETQ. CDR3 bases: TGCGCCAGCAGCGCACGAACTAGCGGGAGCATTAATGAGCAGTTCTTC. As protein: CASSARTSGSINEQFF.

For this clonotype: This could be a read error, since a much larger clone is one nucleotide away. The J gene is TRBJ1-1, the V gene TRBV5-8, with no clear D. The CDR3 totals 13 residues. Germline CDR1 reads SGHTS; CDR2 reads YDEGEE. V was trimmed by 0 bases and J by 4 bases, leaving 7 bases between them. The CDR3 loop is CASSLDLTTEAFF. The CDR3 region has the DNA TGTGCCAGCAGCTTGGACTTGACCACTGAAGCTTTCTTT.

The sample holds many counts of this clonotype. This chain joins TRBV11-3 and TRBJ2-3; no firm D call. The CDR3 totals 13 residues. Trimming took off 6 bases at V and 2 bases at J, with 9 bases between the two ends. Germline CDR1 SGHNT, CDR2 YENEEA. The CDR3 DNA is TGTGCCAGCAGTTTTGAGTCCACAGATACGCAGTATTTT. Encoded protein: CASSFESTDTQYF. The full variable domain, completed using reference TRBV11-3 and TRBJ2-3, is EAGVVQSPRYKIIEKKQPVAFWCNPISGHNTLYWYLQNLGQGPELLIRYENEEAVDDSQLPKDRFSAERLKGVDSTLKIQPAELGDSAVYLCASSFESTDTQYFGPGTRLTVL.

Details on this clonotype: A junction boundary mismatches the germline segment, possibly from a read error. The chain has TRBV20-1 and TRBJ2-5; 7 positions match TRBD2. CDR3 length: 16 amino acids. CDR1 and CDR2 (germline): DFQATT, SNEGSKA (reference sequence). DNA of the CDR3: TGCAGTGCTTCCCGGACCGGTGGCGGGAGTCTTGAGACCCGGTACTTC. Translated: CSASRTGGGSLETRYF.

This clonotype was found many times. This chain joins TRBV12-3 or TRBV12-4 and TRBJ2-7; a possible D gene is TRBD1 (5 bases). This CDR3 comprises 14 residues. Between the trimmed V and J ends, which lost 6 bases and 6 bases, there was a span of 18 bases. The CDR3 is CASRHTGHRSEQYF. CDR3 coding DNA: TGTGCCAGCAGACACACCGGGCACAGGTCCGAGCAGTACTTC.

On this clonotype: Germline and junction disagree at one end, which may indicate a read error. The chain couples TRBV20-1 to TRBJ2-5; a weak D match, TRBD2 (6 bases). The CDR3 sequence is 12 residues long. Germline lookup yields CDR1 DFQATT and CDR2 SNEGSKA (reference sequence). The CDR3 nucleotides are TGCGGGGCTGGGGGGTACCAAGAGGCCCAGTACTTC. Translating gives CGAGGYQEAQYF.

The chain combines TRBV5-5 with TRBJ2-4; D uncertain. Looked up from germline, CDR1 is SGHKS and CDR2 is YYEKEE (reference sequence). The CDR3 runs to 15 residues. Deletions cut 0 bases from V and 7 bases from J, with 14 bases between. The CDR3 loop is CASSLVITLGNIQYF. CDR3 nucleotides: TGTGCCAGCAGCTTGGTAATAACCCTAGGGAACATTCAGTACTTC.

The chain couples TRBV20-1 to TRBJ1-3; TRBD1 matches at 8 bases. This CDR3 has 14 residues. The V segment lost 3 bases and the J segment 4 bases; nucleotides outside the gene matches: 5. Per the germline V gene, CDR1 is DFQATT and CDR2 is SNEGSKA (reference sequence). The CDR3 DNA sequence: TGCAGTGCTAGCGACAGGGGAACGGGAAACACCATATATTTT. Translating gives CSASDRGTGNTIYF.

The genes are TRBV4-3 and TRBJ2-1; tentative D call: TRBD2 (5 bases). The germline V gene has CDR1 LGHNA and CDR2 YSLEER. Trimming removed 1 base at V and 5 bases at J, with 15 bases between. There are 16 residues in the CDR3. CDR3 in amino acids: CASSQGSILAHNEQFF. In nucleotides, the CDR3 is TGCGCCAGCAGCCAAGGCTCGATTCTAGCCCACAATGAGCAGTTCTTC.

This clonotype was found many times. V is TRBV12-3 or TRBV12-4 and J is TRBJ2-4; TRBD2 agrees at 10 bases. The trim removed 6 bases at V and 0 bases at J, leaving 14 bases unmatched. The CDR3 is 19 amino acids. CDR3 DNA: TGTGCCAGCAGCAAGTGGGACTTTTCTAGCGGGAGAGCCAAAAACATTCAGTACTTC. As protein: CASSKWDFSSGRAKNIQYF.

There are many counts of this clonotype. A much larger clonotype is one base distant, so this may be a read error. The chain joins TRBV6-4 to TRBJ2-1; D tentatively reads TRBD1 or TRBD2 (5 bases each). This CDR3 comprises 15 residues. Germline V gives CDR1 MRHNA, CDR2 SNTAGT. The CDR3 DNA follows: TGTGCCAGCAGTCACTCTGGGGGAATAGGGAATGAGCAGTTCTTC. This sequence encodes CASSHSGGIGNEQFF.

J is TRBJ1-6 and V is TRBV10-3; no reliable D call. The CDR3 length is 12 residues. V was cut by 8 bases and J by 12 bases, with 14 bases left in between. Germline assignment: CDR1 ENHRY and CDR2 SYGVKD. The CDR3 protein is CAIGREAGPLHF. CDR3 nucleotides: TGTGCCATCGGCCGGGAAGCGGGACCCCTCCACTTT.